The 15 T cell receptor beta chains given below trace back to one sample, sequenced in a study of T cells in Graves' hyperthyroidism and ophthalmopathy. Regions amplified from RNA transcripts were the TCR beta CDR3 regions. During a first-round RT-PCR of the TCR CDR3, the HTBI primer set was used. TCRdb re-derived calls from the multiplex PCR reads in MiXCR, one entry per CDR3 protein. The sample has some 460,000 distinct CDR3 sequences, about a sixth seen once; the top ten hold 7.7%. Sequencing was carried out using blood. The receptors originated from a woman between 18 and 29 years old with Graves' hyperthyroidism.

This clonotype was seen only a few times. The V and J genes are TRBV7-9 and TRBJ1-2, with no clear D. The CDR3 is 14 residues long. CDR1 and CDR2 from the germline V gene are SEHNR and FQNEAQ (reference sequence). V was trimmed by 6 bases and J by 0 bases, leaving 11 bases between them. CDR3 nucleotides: TGTGCCAGCAGTGCCAGCCAGGCTAACTATGGCTACACCTTC. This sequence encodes CASSASQANYGYTF.

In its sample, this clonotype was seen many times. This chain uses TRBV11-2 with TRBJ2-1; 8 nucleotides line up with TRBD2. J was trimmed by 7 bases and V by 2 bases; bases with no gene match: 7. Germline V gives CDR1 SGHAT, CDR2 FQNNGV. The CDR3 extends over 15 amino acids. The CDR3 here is CASSLQAGAPNEQFF. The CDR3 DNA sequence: TGTGCCAGCAGCTTACAAGCGGGGGCCCCGAATGAGCAGTTCTTC.

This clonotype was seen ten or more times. The CDR3 DNA reads TGTGCCAGCAGCAACCGACAGGGGTTGGGGTATGGCTACACCTTC. It yields the protein CASSNRQGLGYGYTF. The chain uses TRBV7-9 and TRBJ1-2; 8 nucleotides agree with TRBD1. CDR3 length equals 15 residues. Trimming took 5 bases from V and 5 from J; bases not matched to a gene: 10. Germline V lookup: CDR1 SEHNR, CDR2 FQNEAQ (reference sequence).

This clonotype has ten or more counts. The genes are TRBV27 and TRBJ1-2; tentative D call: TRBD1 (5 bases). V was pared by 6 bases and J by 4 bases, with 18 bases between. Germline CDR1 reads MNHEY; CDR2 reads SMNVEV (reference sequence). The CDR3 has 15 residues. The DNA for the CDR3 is TGTGCCAGCAGCCAAAGGGGTGGCTTTACCTATGGCTACACCTTC. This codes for CASSQRGGFTYGYTF.

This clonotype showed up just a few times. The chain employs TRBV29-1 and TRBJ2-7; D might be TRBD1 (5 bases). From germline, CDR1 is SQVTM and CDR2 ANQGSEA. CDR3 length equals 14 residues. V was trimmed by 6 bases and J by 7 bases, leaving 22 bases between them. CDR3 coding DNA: TGCAGCGTCCTCCAGCAGGGCGCCATCGGGGAGCAGTACTTC. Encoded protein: CSVLQQGAIGEQYF.

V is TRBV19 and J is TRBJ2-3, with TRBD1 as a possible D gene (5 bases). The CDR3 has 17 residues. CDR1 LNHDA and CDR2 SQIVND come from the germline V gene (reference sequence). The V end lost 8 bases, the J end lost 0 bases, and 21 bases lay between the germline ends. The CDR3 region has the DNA TGTGCCAGTCGACGTCTCCAGGGAACTCTCAGCACAGATACGCAGTATTTT. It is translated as CASRRLQGTLSTDTQYF. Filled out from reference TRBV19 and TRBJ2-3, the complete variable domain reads DGGITQSPKYLFRKEGQNVTLSCEQNLNHDAMYWYRQDPGQGLRLIYYSQIVNDFQKGDIAEGYSVSREKKESFPLTVTSAQKNPTAFYLCASRRLQGTLSTDTQYFGPGTRLTVL.

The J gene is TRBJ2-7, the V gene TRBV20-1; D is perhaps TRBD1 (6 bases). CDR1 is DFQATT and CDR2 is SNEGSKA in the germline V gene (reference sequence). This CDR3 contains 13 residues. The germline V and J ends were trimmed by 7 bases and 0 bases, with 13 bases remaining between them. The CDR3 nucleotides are TGCAGTGTCCCGGGACAAGACTCCTACGAGCAGTACTTC. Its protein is CSVPGQDSYEQYF.

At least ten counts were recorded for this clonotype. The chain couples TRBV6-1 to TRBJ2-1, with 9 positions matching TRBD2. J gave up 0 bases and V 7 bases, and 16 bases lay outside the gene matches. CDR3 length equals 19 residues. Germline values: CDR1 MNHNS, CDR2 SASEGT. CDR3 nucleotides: TGTGCCAGCACCGGGGGCAGGGGAAGGACTAGCGCCTCCTACAATGAGCAGTTCTTC. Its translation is CASTGGRGRTSASYNEQFF.

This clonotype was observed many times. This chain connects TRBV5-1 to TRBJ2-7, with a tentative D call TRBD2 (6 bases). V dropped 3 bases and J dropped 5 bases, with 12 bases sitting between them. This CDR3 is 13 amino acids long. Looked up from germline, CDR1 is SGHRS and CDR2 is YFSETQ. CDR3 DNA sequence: TGCGCCAGCAGCTCACTAGCCGGGGACGAGCAGTACTTC. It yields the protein CASSSLAGDEQYF.

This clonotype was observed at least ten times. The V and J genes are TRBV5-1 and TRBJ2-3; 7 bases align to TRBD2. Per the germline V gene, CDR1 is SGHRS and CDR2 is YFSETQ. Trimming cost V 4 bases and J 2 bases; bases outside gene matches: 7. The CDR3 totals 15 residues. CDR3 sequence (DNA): TGCGCCAGCAGCCTACTAGCGACTTACACAGATACGCAGTATTTT. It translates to CASSLLATYTDTQYF.

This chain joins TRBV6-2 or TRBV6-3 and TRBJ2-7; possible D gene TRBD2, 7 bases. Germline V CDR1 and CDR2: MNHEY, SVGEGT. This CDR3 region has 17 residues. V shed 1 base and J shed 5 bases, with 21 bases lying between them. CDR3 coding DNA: TGTGCCAGCAGTTACTGGCGGGGGCCGGGGAGGCCAGACGAGCAGTACTTC. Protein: CASSYWRGPGRPDEQYF.

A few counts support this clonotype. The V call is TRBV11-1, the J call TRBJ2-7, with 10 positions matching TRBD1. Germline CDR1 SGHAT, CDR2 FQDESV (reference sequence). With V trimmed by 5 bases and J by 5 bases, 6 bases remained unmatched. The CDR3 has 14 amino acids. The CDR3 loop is CASSPRDRGHEQYF. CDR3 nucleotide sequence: TGTGCCAGCAGCCCCCGGGACAGGGGCCACGAGCAGTACTTC.

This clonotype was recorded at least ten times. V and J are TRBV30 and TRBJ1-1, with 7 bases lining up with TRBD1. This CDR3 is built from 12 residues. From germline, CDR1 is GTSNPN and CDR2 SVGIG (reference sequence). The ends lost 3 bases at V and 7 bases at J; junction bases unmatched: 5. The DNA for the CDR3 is TGTGCCTGGAGGGCGGGACAGTATGAAGCTTTCTTT. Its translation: CAWRAGQYEAFF.

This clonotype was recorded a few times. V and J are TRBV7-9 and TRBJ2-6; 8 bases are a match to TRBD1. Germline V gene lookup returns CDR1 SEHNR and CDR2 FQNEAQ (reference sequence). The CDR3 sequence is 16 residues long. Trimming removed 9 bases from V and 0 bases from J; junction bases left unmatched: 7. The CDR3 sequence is CASLRDRPSGANVLTF. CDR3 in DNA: TGTGCCAGTCTCCGGGACAGGCCCTCTGGGGCCAACGTCCTGACTTTC.

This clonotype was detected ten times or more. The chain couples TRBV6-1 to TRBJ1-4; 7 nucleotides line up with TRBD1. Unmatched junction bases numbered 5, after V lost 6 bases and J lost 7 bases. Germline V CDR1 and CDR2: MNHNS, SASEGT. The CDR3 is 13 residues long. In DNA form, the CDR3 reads TGTGCCAGCAGAGACAGGGTGGGTGAAAAACTGTTTTTT. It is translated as CASRDRVGEKLFF.